Presented here are 10 T cell receptor beta chains from one specimen sequenced in a study of CXCR3-negative and CXCR3-positive naive CD8 T cells. Study-level results: Relative to CXCR3-negative naive cells, CXCR3-positive naive cells had more hydrophobic TRB CDR3s.

TRB cDNA libraries were made by UMI-labeled 5' RACE. One entry per CDR3 protein, without DNA, is what TCRdb gives after re-calling the 5' RACE reads. The listing records around 150,000 distinct CDR3 sequences. Which antigens these TCRs recognize remains unknown. Sequences were obtained from naive CXCR3+ CD8+ T cells from blood. Subset of the sample: CD45RO-CCR7+CD27+CD95- naive CD8+ T cells expressing CXCR3 (TNR3+). The receptors shown here come from a human donor in good health. Some clones in this sample may be carry-over from other donors' samples.

The chain combines TRBV29-1 with TRBJ2-7. Germline CDR1 reads SQVTM; CDR2 reads ANQGSEA. This CDR3 has 11 amino acids. The CDR3 spells CSATFGYEQYF.

The chain links TRBV6-6 to TRBJ2-2; TCRdb lists TRBD1, though no DNA is available to test this call. This CDR3 has 11 amino acids. Germline V lookup: CDR1 MNHNY, CDR2 SVGAGI (reference sequence). The CDR3: CASEGPGELFF.

This chain uses TRBV11-3 with TRBJ2-5; the TCRdb D gene call, TRBD1, has no DNA to confirm it. This CDR3 contains 14 residues. CDR1 is SGHNT and CDR2 is YENEEA in the germline V gene. The CDR3 reads CASSQDRGHETQYF.

Here the CDR3 reads CSVEDDRNTEAFF. The chain is built from TRBV29-1 and TRBJ1-1; the TCRdb D gene call, TRBD1, has no DNA to confirm it. This CDR3 has 13 amino acids. The germline CDR1 and CDR2 sequences are SQVTM and ANQGSEA.

The chain recombines TRBV7-2 with TRBJ2-4; as DNA is missing, the TRBD2 call by TCRdb cannot be tested. The germline V gene encodes CDR1 SGHTA and CDR2 FQGNSA. The CDR3 covers 15 residues. This chain's CDR3 is CASRLGGAGKNIQYF.

V usage is TRBV7-9 and J usage is TRBJ1-3; TCRdb designates TRBD1, a call that cannot be tested without DNA. Per germline, CDR1 SEHNR and CDR2 FQNEAQ (reference sequence). CDR3 length equals 16 residues. The CDR3 here is CASSLDRESSGNTIYF.

The chain recombines TRBV19 with TRBJ2-7; TCRdb names TRBD1, which stays unverified in the absence of DNA. The CDR3 totals 14 residues. Germline-derived CDR1 and CDR2 are LNHDA and SQIVND (reference sequence). The chain's CDR3 is CASRQGWGDYEQYF.

J is TRBJ2-2 and V is TRBV5-1; without DNA, the TCRdb call of TRBD2 cannot be checked. Germline V gene sequence: CDR1 SGHRS, CDR2 YFSETQ. The CDR3 has 14 amino acids. The CDR3 loop reads CASSLGERSGELFF.

This chain joins TRBV7-8 and TRBJ2-1. CDR3 length: 14 residues. Germline V gene data show CDR1 as SGHVS and CDR2 as FQNEAQ. CDR3 region: CASNLAYSYNEQFF.

The chain joins TRBV7-2 to TRBJ1-3. Looked up from germline, CDR1 is SGHTA and CDR2 is FQGNSA. CDR3 size: 14 residues. CDR3 region: CASREFNSGNTIYF.